These 15 T cell receptor beta chains came from one sample sequenced in a study of cytomegalovirus exposure and HLA in healthy donors. The PCR was carried out with 60 Vbeta primers and 13 Jbeta primers. Measured with immunoSEQ multiplex PCR; TCRdb has only the in-frame clones, and not every one. This table has about 140,000 clones, 70% to 75% appearing once. The sequencing sample was made of PBMCs. The receptors here all came from a woman in her 40s in good health and CMV-seronegative.

The chain carries TRBV14 and TRBJ2-1, with a possible D match to TRBD1 (6 bases). The CDR3 sequence is 17 residues long. Germline V gene data show CDR1 as SGHDN and CDR2 as FVKESK. Trimming cost V 1 base and J 3 bases, with 16 bases left between them. CDR3 bases: TGTGCCAGCAGCCAAGCCCACAGGGAAACCTACTACAATGAGCAGTTCTTC. Amino acids: CASSQAHRETYYNEQFF.

The rearrangement joins TRBV5-1 to TRBJ2-5; the D is unclear. Germline-derived CDR1 and CDR2 are SGHRS and YFSETQ. The CDR3 totals 14 residues. Trimming shortened V by 1 base and J by 2 bases, and 9 bases separated the two germline ends. This CDR3 is CASSLMAGQETQYF. CDR3 nucleotides: TGCGCCAGCAGCTTGATGGCAGGACAAGAGACCCAGTACTTC. Full variable domain (rest looked up from reference TRBV5-1 and TRBJ2-5): KAGVTQTPRYLIKTRGQQVTLSCSPISGHRSVSWYQQTPGQGLQFLFEYFSETQRNKGNFPGRFSGRQFSNSRSEMNVSTLELGDSALYLCASSLMAGQETQYFGPGTRLLVL.

On this clone itself: This CDR3 is also generated by other DNA sequences in the sample. V usage is TRBV5-1 and J usage is TRBJ2-1, with 9 bases matching TRBD2. Germline CDR1 SGHRS, CDR2 YFSETQ. V lost 4 bases and J lost 2; bases outside the gene matches: 4. The CDR3 loop spans 15 amino acids. Here the CDR3 reads CASSPGGGAYNEQFF. The CDR3, as DNA: TGCGCCAGCAGCCCCGGCGGGGGGGCCTACAATGAGCAGTTCTTC.

The chain joins TRBV27 to TRBJ1-5; D remains ambiguous. Per germline, CDR1 MNHEY and CDR2 SMNVEV (reference sequence). This CDR3 has 15 residues. The germline V and J ends were trimmed by 6 bases and 4 bases, with 16 bases remaining between them. CDR3 sequence (DNA): TGTGCCAGCAGCAGAGGTTCGGCAGTTAATCAGCCCCAGCATTTT. Its translation is CASSRGSAVNQPQHF.

Only one count was recorded for this clone. V usage is TRBV27 and J usage is TRBJ2-3; no firm D call. CDR3 size: 15 residues. V was shortened by 5 bases and J by 0 bases, with 12 bases between the two germline ends. The germline gives CDR1 MNHEY, CDR2 SMNVEV (reference sequence). CDR3 nucleotides: TGTGCCAGCAGTCCCGGAACAGCTAGCACAGATACGCAGTATTTT. Encoded protein: CASSPGTASTDTQYF.

The chain employs TRBV28 and TRBJ1-2; TRBD1 matches 9 bases. CDR1 is MDHEN, CDR2 SYDVKM, per germline. The CDR3 is 14 residues long. V shed 4 bases, J shed 6 bases, and the junction held 6 bases outside the gene matches. CDR3 sequence reads: CASSWNRGLNGYTF. The CDR3 DNA is TGTGCCAGCAGTTGGAACAGGGGGCTAAATGGCTACACCTTC.

The chain is built from TRBV19 and TRBJ1-2; a possible D gene is TRBD1 (5 bases). There are 13 residues in the CDR3. Trimming left V 7 bases short and J 4 bases short, with 13 bases between. Germline CDR1 is LNHDA and CDR2 is SQIVND (reference sequence). For the CDR3, the DNA is TGTGCCAGTACACAGGCGAAACCCTATGGCTACACCTTC. This codes for CASTQAKPYGYTF.

This clone was found a few times. The chain recombines TRBV5-1 with TRBJ1-1; TRBD1 might be the D (5 bases). Germline V gene sequence: CDR1 SGHRS, CDR2 YFSETQ. There are 12 residues in the CDR3. The V gene lost 0 bases and the J gene lost 6 bases, with 6 bases spanning the gap. The CDR3 sequence is CASSLEGAEAFF. CDR3 sequence (DNA): TGCGCCAGCAGCTTGGAAGGGGCTGAAGCTTTCTTT.

This rearrangement joins TRBV2 to TRBJ1-1; possible D gene TRBD1, 5 bases. Germline loops: CDR1 SNHLY, CDR2 FYNNEI. This CDR3 has 12 residues. Trimming cost V 10 bases and J 10 bases, with 19 bases left between them. In DNA form, the CDR3 reads TGTGCCACTAGGACGGACAATAGCTCAGCTTTCTTT. Protein sequence: CATRTDNSSAFF.

The chain links TRBV5-8 to TRBJ2-4; TRBD2 matches 8 bases. With 1 base clipped from V and 7 bases from J, the junction kept 7 bases outside the gene matches. CDR3 length: 15 amino acids. The V gene's germline CDR1 is SGHTS and CDR2 YDEGEE. CDR3 nucleotide sequence: TGTGCCAGCAGCTTGCTTGGCGGGGGGACGAACATTCAGTACTTC. Translation gives CASSLLGGGTNIQYF.

A few counts support this clone. The chain joins TRBV27 to TRBJ2-7; perhaps TRBD1 as D (5 bases). The V end lost 6 bases, the J end lost 0 bases, and 12 bases lay between the germline ends. The CDR3 is 14 amino acids. Germline-derived CDR1 and CDR2 are MNHEY and SMNVEV (reference sequence). CDR3 coding DNA: TGTGCCAGCAGCCAACTCGACAGCTCCTACGAGCAGTACTTC. Encoded protein: CASSQLDSSYEQYF.

The chain combines TRBV29-1 with TRBJ1-2, with D possibly TRBD1 on 6 matching bases. In germline, CDR1 is SQVTM, CDR2 ANQGSEA. Deletions cut 4 bases from V and 6 bases from J, with 24 bases between. The CDR3 covers 16 residues. Written as DNA, the CDR3 is TGCAGCGTTGCCCAGCCCCTGACAGGAACCGGCGATGGCTACACCTTC. Translation: CSVAQPLTGTGDGYTF.

This chain uses TRBV5-1 with TRBJ1-1; D unresolved. V lost 4 bases to trimming and J lost 4 bases, with 11 bases between them. CDR3 size: 13 residues. The germline V gene has CDR1 SGHRS and CDR2 YFSETQ. CDR3 region: CASSQAPATEAFF. The CDR3 bases are TGCGCCAGCAGCCAGGCACCAGCCACTGAAGCTTTCTTT.

The genes are TRBV18 and TRBJ2-7; D not certain. V lost 2 bases and J 1 base, leaving 3 bases between the germline ends. This CDR3 has 12 residues. From germline, CDR1 is KGHSH and CDR2 LQKENI. DNA for the CDR3: TGTGCCAGCTCACCATCATCCTACGAGCAGTACTTC. Residues: CASSPSSYEQYF.

The gene calls are TRBV2 and TRBJ2-3; D is unresolved. Germline V CDR1 and CDR2: SNHLY, FYNNEI. CDR3 length: 13 amino acids. V was trimmed by 8 bases and J by 4 bases, leaving 13 bases between them. The CDR3 loop reads CASGTNSADTQYF. The CDR3 bases are TGTGCCAGCGGAACTAACTCGGCAGATACGCAGTATTTT.